Each of the 25 T cell receptor beta chains below was sequenced from the same sample in a study of shared clonotypes between healthy human individuals. The table came from immunoSEQ multiplex PCR; TCRdb's copy has only in-frame clones and leaves some out. The sample consists of under 1,900,000 clones, approximately 98.5% of them appearing once. Specimen: naive CD4+ T cells sorted from blood. Noted subset: CD45RA+ positively selected. These receptors were collected from a man aged 25-40 years in good health.

V and J are TRBV30 and TRBJ2-7, with D tentatively TRBD2 (6 bases). Germline CDR1 is GTSNPN and CDR2 is SVGIG (reference sequence). The length of the CDR3 is 12 residues. Trimming cost V 5 bases and J 7 bases, with 15 bases left between them. Here the CDR3 DNA reads TGTGCCTGGTCCAGAGGGGCGGGAGAGCAGTACTTC. Its protein product is CAWSRGAGEQYF. Full variable domain (rest looked up from reference TRBV30 and TRBJ2-7): SQTIHQWPATLVQPVGSPLSLECTVEGTSNPNLYWYRQAAGRGLQLLFYSVGIGQISSEVPQNLSASRPQDRQFILSSKKLLLSDSGFYLCAWSRGAGEQYFGPGTRLTVT.

On this clone: The sample has other DNA sequences that encode this CDR3 too. The chain employs TRBV18 and TRBJ1-5; D perhaps matches TRBD1 (6 bases). Germline V gene sequence: CDR1 KGHSH, CDR2 LQKENI. This CDR3 has 15 amino acids. The germline V and J ends were trimmed by 3 bases and 0 bases, with 9 bases remaining between them. CDR3 residues: CASSPPGDSNQPQHF. DNA for the CDR3: TGTGCCAGCTCACCCCCAGGGGATAGCAATCAGCCCCAGCATTTT.

This chain uses TRBV18 with TRBJ2-7; D remains unclear. Germline CDR1 is KGHSH and CDR2 is LQKENI. The CDR3 sequence is 14 residues long. V was trimmed by 2 bases and J by 2 bases, leaving 10 bases between them. CDR3 DNA: TGTGCCAGCTCACCATTACCTTCCACCTACGAGCAGTACTTC. Translation: CASSPLPSTYEQYF.

The rearrangement links TRBV7-9 to TRBJ1-5; D gene ambiguous. The CDR3 totals 14 residues. The V and J ends lost 1 base and 3 bases respectively, with 7 bases between them. From germline, CDR1 is SEHNR and CDR2 FQNEAQ (reference sequence). The DNA for the CDR3 is TGTGCCAGCAGCTTAGTCGGGAACAATCAGCCCCAGCATTTT. This gives the protein CASSLVGNNQPQHF. Drawing the rest from reference TRBV7-9 and TRBJ1-5, the complete variable domain is DTGVSQNPRHKITKRGQNVTFRCDPISEHNRLYWYRQTLGQGPEFLTYFQNEAQLEKSRLLSDRFSAERPKGSFSTLEIQRTEQGDSAMYLCASSLVGNNQPQHFGDGTRLSIL.

V and J are TRBV7-8 and TRBJ2-1; tentatively, D is TRBD2 (6 bases). Germline V gives CDR1 SGHVS, CDR2 FQNEAQ. The V end was cut by 1 base, the J end by 4 bases, with 11 bases between. The CDR3 extends over 15 amino acids. CDR3 sequence (DNA): TGTGCCAGCAGCTTAGTGGGAGGCGGTTACAATGAGCAGTTCTTC. Encoded protein: CASSLVGGGYNEQFF.

J is TRBJ1-5 and V is TRBV19; D gene ambiguous. The CDR3 runs to 15 residues. Trimming removed 1 base at V and 0 bases at J, with 7 bases between. Germline loops: CDR1 LNHDA, CDR2 SQIVND (reference sequence). This CDR3 reads CASSIGTVSNQPQHF. CDR3 coding DNA: TGTGCCAGTAGTATAGGGACCGTTAGCAATCAGCCCCAGCATTTT.

Remarks on this clone: Possible read error: a much larger clone is one base away. The sample contains more than one DNA sequence encoding this CDR3. The rearrangement links TRBV5-4 to TRBJ2-7; D call uncertain. Trimming removed 0 bases at V and 2 bases at J, with 3 bases between. This CDR3 region has 12 residues. Per the germline V gene, CDR1 is SGHNT and CDR2 is YYREEE (reference sequence). CDR3 DNA sequence: TGTGCCAGCAGCTTGGGGGCCTACGAGCAGTACTTC. It specifies CASSLGAYEQYF.

V and J are TRBV18 and TRBJ1-2, with D hard to call. CDR3 size: 12 residues. Germline V gene data show CDR1 as KGHSH and CDR2 as LQKENI. The V end was cut by 8 bases, the J end by 3 bases, with 10 bases between. As DNA, the CDR3 is TGTGCCAGCGCCCCTGCAGACTATGGCTACACCTTC. This translates into CASAPADYGYTF.

This chain uses TRBV25-1 with TRBJ2-1, with 14 bases that match TRBD2. Unmatched junction bases numbered 3, after V lost 5 bases and J lost 6 bases. CDR3 length equals 15 residues. Germline CDR1 is MGHDK and CDR2 is SYGVNS. CDR3 DNA sequence: TGTGCCAGCAGTTCGACTAGCGGGAGGGCCAATGAGCAGTTCTTC. Residues: CASSSTSGRANEQFF.

The rearrangement joins TRBV7-2 to TRBJ2-1; TRBD2 matches at 9 bases. The germline gives CDR1 SGHTA, CDR2 FQGNSA. Trimming took 3 bases from V and 6 from J; bases not matched to a gene: 9. This CDR3 contains 16 residues. The DNA for the CDR3 is TGTGCCAGCAGCTTGCCTCCGCGACTAGCGGCCAATGAGCAGTTCTTC. This codes for CASSLPPRLAANEQFF.

The chain joins TRBV6-5 to TRBJ2-4, with D possibly TRBD2 on 5 matching bases. The V end lost 6 bases, the J end lost 0 bases, and 9 bases lay between the germline ends. Per the germline V gene, CDR1 is MNHEY and CDR2 is SVGAGI. The CDR3 extends over 14 amino acids. The CDR3: CASREDLAKNIQYF. The DNA for the CDR3 is TGTGCCAGCAGGGAGGACTTAGCCAAAAACATTCAGTACTTC.

The chain employs TRBV5-6 and TRBJ2-5; D uncertain. Trimming left V 2 bases short and J 0 bases short, with 14 bases between. The CDR3 has 16 residues. Germline CDR1 is SGHDT and CDR2 is YYEEEE. Written as DNA, the CDR3 is TGTGCCAGCAGCTTTAAAGTCCTTGGGTACCAAGAGACCCAGTACTTC. As protein: CASSFKVLGYQETQYF.

The CDR3 region is CASSRLGGKNTGELFF. In DNA, the CDR3 is TGTGCCAGCAGCCGCTTGGGCGGAAAGAACACCGGGGAGCTGTTTTTT. The chain has TRBV11-2 and TRBJ2-2; D not certain. Germline CDR1 and CDR2: SGHAT and FQNNGV. This CDR3 spans 16 amino acids. Trimming took 5 bases from V and 1 from J, leaving 14 bases between them.

The chain joins TRBV12-5 to TRBJ2-3, with 11 bases aligning to TRBD2. The germline CDR1 and CDR2 sequences are LGHNT and FRNRAP. The CDR3 is 12 amino acids. Trimming took 3 bases from V and 11 from J; bases not matched to a gene: 1. CDR3 loop: CASGFGLAGQYF. The CDR3 region has the DNA TGTGCTAGTGGTTTCGGACTAGCGGGGCAGTATTTT.

This chain uses TRBV10-3 with TRBJ2-7, with D perhaps TRBD2 (6 bases). The CDR3 has 13 amino acids. Germline V CDR1 and CDR2: ENHRY, SYGVKD. Trimming removed 9 bases from V and 1 base from J, with 13 bases in between. CDR3 bases: TGTGCCATTGGAGGGGAGGCATCCTACGAGCAGTACTTC. Translation gives CAIGGEASYEQYF.

The chain links TRBV27 to TRBJ2-3, with D unresolved. Germline CDR1 MNHEY, CDR2 SMNVEV (reference sequence). This CDR3 is built from 15 residues. V shed 6 bases and J shed 3 bases, with 16 bases lying between them. This CDR3 is CASRQFHGPTDTQYF. CDR3 coding DNA: TGTGCCAGCAGGCAATTTCACGGGCCAACAGATACGCAGTATTTT.

The chain has TRBV5-8 and TRBJ2-1; TRBD2 agrees at 10 bases. The CDR3 runs to 16 residues. From germline, CDR1 is SGHTS and CDR2 YDEGEE. Trimming at V came to 2 bases and at J to 8 bases, leaving 10 bases not matched to a gene. CDR3 region: CASSFDQTSGLDEQFF. CDR3 bases: TGTGCCAGCAGCTTCGACCAGACTAGCGGGCTCGATGAGCAGTTCTTC. Complete variable domain (other parts from reference TRBV5-8 and TRBJ2-1): EAGVTQSPTHLIKTRGQQATLRCSPISGHTSVYWYQQALGLGLQFLLWYDEGEERNRGNFPPRFSGRQFPNYSSELNVNALELEDSALYLCASSFDQTSGLDEQFFGPGTRLTVL.

For this clone: Other DNA sequences in the same sample also yield this CDR3. The chain couples TRBV28 to TRBJ2-1; 8 bases fit TRBD2. Germline CDR1 and CDR2: MDHEN and SYDVKM. The CDR3 contains 14 residues. V shed 6 bases and J 3 bases; nucleotides not matched to a gene: 4. The CDR3 DNA reads TGTGCCAGCAGCCCGGGGGGGCTCTACAATGAGCAGTTCTTC. Its protein product is CASSPGGLYNEQFF.

The CDR3 nucleotides are TGTGCCAGCAGCGGACAACAGGGGAACACTGAAGCTTTCTTT. Translation: CASSGQQGNTEAFF. The rearrangement links TRBV9 to TRBJ1-1, with D possibly TRBD1 on 6 matching bases. Germline CDR1 and CDR2: SGDLS and YYNGEE. V lost 3 bases, J lost 1 base, and 10 bases lay in between. The CDR3 contains 14 residues.

This chain uses TRBV4-1 with TRBJ2-5; D may be TRBD2 (5 bases). Trimming took 1 base from V and 2 from J, leaving 8 bases between them. The CDR3 sequence is 14 residues long. CDR1 and CDR2 (germline): MGHRA, YSYEKL. The CDR3 here is CASSQAGFQETQYF. CDR3 nucleotide sequence: TGCGCCAGCAGCCAAGCGGGATTTCAAGAGACCCAGTACTTC.

J is TRBJ1-5 and V is TRBV2; 8 nucleotides match TRBD1. This CDR3 contains 15 residues. Germline V gene lookup returns CDR1 SNHLY and CDR2 FYNNEI. The V gene end was trimmed by 3 bases and the J gene end by 6 bases; junction bases not matched to a gene: 7. The CDR3 reads CASSDPRGRSQPQHF. The CDR3 region has the DNA TGTGCCAGCAGTGACCCCAGGGGGCGAAGTCAGCCCCAGCATTTT.

This chain connects TRBV14 to TRBJ2-1; maybe TRBD2 (5 bases). The CDR3 has 15 amino acids. Germline V gives CDR1 SGHDN, CDR2 FVKESK. V lost 3 bases and J lost 5, with 14 bases in between. CDR3 nucleotide sequence: TGTGCCAGCAGCCAGCCCGGAGGCTCTCACAATGAGCAGTTCTTC. Translated, it gives CASSQPGGSHNEQFF.

V usage is TRBV5-1 and J usage is TRBJ1-2; D not resolved. This CDR3 has 13 amino acids. The V end was cut by 0 bases, the J end by 5 bases, with 8 bases between. CDR1 and CDR2 (germline): SGHRS, YFSETQ. The chain's CDR3 is CASSLGRRYGYTF. The CDR3 coding sequence is TGCGCCAGCAGCTTGGGTAGACGATATGGCTACACCTTC.

This chain links TRBV5-8 with TRBJ1-1; 9 nucleotides line up with TRBD1. In germline, CDR1 is SGHTS, CDR2 YDEGEE. The CDR3 contains 18 residues. The V and J ends lost 3 bases and 4 bases, in that order; junction bases with no gene match: 16. CDR3 loop: CASSWDRDRVLGGTEAFF. The CDR3 nucleotides read TGTGCCAGCAGCTGGGATCGGGACAGGGTTTTGGGTGGCACTGAAGCTTTCTTT. Full variable domain (missing parts from reference TRBV5-8 and TRBJ1-1): EAGVTQSPTHLIKTRGQQATLRCSPISGHTSVYWYQQALGLGLQFLLWYDEGEERNRGNFPPRFSGRQFPNYSSELNVNALELEDSALYLCASSWDRDRVLGGTEAFFGQGTRLTVV.

The DNA of the CDR3 is TGTGCCAGCTCACTAGGACTACTTCCTGGGGCCAACGTCCTGACTTTC. Encoded protein: CASSLGLLPGANVLTF. V and J are TRBV18 and TRBJ2-6; a possible D gene is TRBD2 (6 bases). Trimming pared 4 bases from V and 2 bases from J, leaving 12 bases between. The CDR3 covers 16 residues. Germline assignment: CDR1 KGHSH and CDR2 LQKENI. Based on the CDR3 plus reference TRBV18 and TRBJ2-6, the full variable domain is NAGVMQNPRHLVRRRGQEARLRCSPMKGHSHVYWYRQLPEEGLKFMVYLQKENIIDESGMPKERFSAEFPKEGPSILRIQQVVRGDSAAYFCASSLGLLPGANVLTFGAGSRLTVL.